This TCR beta chain was sequenced during a study of OX40 agonist ivuxolimab in advanced cancers. Study background: Hepatocellular carcinoma, melanoma, renal cell or head and neck cancer affected the dose-escalation patients. Findings and limits, study-wide: Low normalized T-cell clonal expansion was additionally recorded for some nonresponders. Determination of antigen specificity was not performed for the expanded peripheral T cells.

Worth noting for this clone: Antigen: not known.

The V end lost 3 bases, the J end lost 4 bases, and 12 bases lay between the germline ends. This CDR3 contains 14 residues. CDR1 and CDR2 from the germline V gene are MRHNA and SNTAGT. Some clones are missing from TCRdb's copy, which holds only in-frame ones; the method was immunoSEQ multiplex PCR. The repertoire consists of about 94,000 clones, with more than 75% occurring once and the leading ten covering about 0.33%. This receptor was taken from an adult with an advanced solid tumor such as melanoma, head and neck, liver or kidney cancer. Specimen: CD4+ or CD8+ T cells sorted from blood, collected in a trial of the OX40 agonist ivuxolimab. The chain couples TRBV6-4 to TRBJ2-5; D remains ambiguous. The CDR3 loop reads CASSELLDGETQYF. In DNA form, the CDR3 reads TGTGCCAGCAGTGAATTGCTCGACGGAGAGACCCAGTACTTC.